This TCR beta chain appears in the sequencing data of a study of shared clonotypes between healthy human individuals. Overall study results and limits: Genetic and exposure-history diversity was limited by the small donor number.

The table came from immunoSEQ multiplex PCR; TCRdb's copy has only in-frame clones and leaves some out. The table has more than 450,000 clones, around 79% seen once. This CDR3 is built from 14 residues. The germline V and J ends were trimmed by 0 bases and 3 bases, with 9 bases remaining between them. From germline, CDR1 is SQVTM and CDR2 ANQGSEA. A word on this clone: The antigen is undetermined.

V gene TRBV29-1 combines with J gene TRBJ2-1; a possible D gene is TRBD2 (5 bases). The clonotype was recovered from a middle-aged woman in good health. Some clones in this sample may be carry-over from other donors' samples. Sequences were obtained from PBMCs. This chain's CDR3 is CSVEDVEDYNEQFF. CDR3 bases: TGCAGCGTTGAAGATGTGGAGGACTACAATGAGCAGTTCTTC.